The sequence of this TCR beta chain was determined in a study of T cells in Graves' hyperthyroidism and ophthalmopathy. General study findings and limits: In the blood, most expanded thyroid clonotypes above 0.001 appeared as well.

In its sample, this clonotype was seen many times. Antigen unknown. The germline CDR1 and CDR2 sequences are MGHDK and SYGVNS. The CDR3 extends over 16 amino acids. V lost 2 bases, J lost 0 bases, and 12 bases lay in between. Amplification yielded TCR beta CDR3 regions, with RNA transcripts as the source. The study used the HTBI primer set for a first-round RT-PCR of the TCR CDR3. TCRdb passed the multiplex PCR reads through MiXCR, listing each CDR3 protein once. The sample includes around 240,000 distinct CDR3 sequences, approximately 14% of them seen just once. Each patient was aged 18 to 65 and had newly diagnosed hyperthyroidism of under 2 months' duration. In making diagnoses, clinical symptoms, serum thyroxine and TRAb, thyroid ultrasound and orbital computed tomography were all used.

This clonotype originated in a woman between 35 and 50 years old with Graves' hyperthyroidism that later progressed to Graves' ophthalmopathy. Source material: blood. The chain couples TRBV25-1 to TRBJ2-3, with TRBD1 as a possible D gene (5 bases). The chain's CDR3 is CASSEGASASTDTQYF. The CDR3 coding sequence is TGTGCCAGCAGTGAAGGGGCCAGTGCTAGCACAGATACGCAGTATTTT.